The 32 T cell receptor beta chains given below trace back to one sample, sequenced in a study of blood T cell repertoires in COVID-19. Profiled with immunoSEQ multiplex PCR; TCRdb holds only in-frame clones, not every one. The sample comprises roughly 80,000 clones, around 90% of which are singletons, and roughly 6% rests with the top ten. Sequencing input: peripheral blood. Receptor source: a man aged 45 to 65 with active COVID-19.

The genes are TRBV2 and TRBJ1-1; D not resolved. The CDR3 is 14 amino acids. V gave up 6 bases and J gave up 7 bases, with 18 bases separating them. Per germline, CDR1 SNHLY and CDR2 FYNNEI. The CDR3 DNA reads as TGTGCCAGCAGGATAGAGTCCGGGATCGGTGAAGCTTTCTTT. Its translation is CASRIESGIGEAFF. Using reference TRBV2 and TRBJ1-1 for the parts outside the CDR3, the full variable domain is EPEVTQTPSHQVTQMGQEVILRCVPISNHLYFYWYRQILGQKVEFLVSFYNNEISEKSEIFDDQFSVERPDGSNFTLKIRSTKLEDSAMYFCASRIESGIGEAFFGQGTRLTVV.

The chain joins TRBV24-1 to TRBJ2-1, with D possibly matching TRBD2 (6 bases). This CDR3 contains 15 residues. CDR1 and CDR2 from the germline V gene are KGHDR and SFDVKD. V gave up 2 bases and J gave up 10 bases, with 17 bases separating them. The CDR3 reads CATSDWIASAGEQFF. CDR3 DNA: TGTGCCACCAGTGATTGGATCGCTTCCGCGGGGGAGCAGTTCTTC.

The V gene is TRBV6-2 or TRBV6-3, the J gene TRBJ1-4; TRBD1 might be the D (6 bases). Deletions cut 5 bases from V and 8 bases from J, with 18 bases between. The germline V gene encodes CDR1 MNHEY and CDR2 SVGEGT. The CDR3 consists of 15 residues. As DNA, the CDR3 is TGTGCCAGCAGTGCCCTCGGGACACCGGAGGAAAAACTGTTTTTT. It translates to CASSALGTPEEKLFF.

The J gene is TRBJ2-5, the V gene TRBV7-2; TRBD1 agrees at 7 bases. This CDR3 has 16 amino acids. Germline assignment: CDR1 SGHTA and CDR2 FQGNSA. V shed 5 bases, J shed 5 bases, and the junction held 14 bases outside the gene matches. CDR3 region: CASSPGTAMWDETQYF. The CDR3 DNA follows: TGTGCCAGCAGCCCTGGGACAGCGATGTGGGACGAGACCCAGTACTTC.

V gene TRBV7-2 combines with J gene TRBJ2-3, with D uncertain. Germline lookup yields CDR1 SGHTA and CDR2 FQGNSA. Between the trimmed V and J ends, which lost 5 bases and 1 base, there was a span of 7 bases. This CDR3 region has 13 residues. The CDR3 DNA is TGTGCCAGCAGCCAGTCCGGCACAGATACGCAGTATTTT. Protein product: CASSQSGTDTQYF.

The chain combines TRBV6-5 with TRBJ2-7, with TRBD1 matching 8 bases. The length of the CDR3 is 14 residues. V lost 11 bases and J lost 7; bases outside the gene matches: 16. Germline values: CDR1 MNHEY, CDR2 SVGAGI. DNA of the CDR3: TGTGCCTCCCGACCGGCGACAGGGGTGGAAGAGCAGTACTTC. Its protein product is CASRPATGVEEQYF.

The chain recombines TRBV5-1 with TRBJ2-3; no definite D call. This CDR3 is 13 amino acids long. Trimming took 4 bases from V and 3 from J, leaving 9 bases between them. The germline CDR1 and CDR2 sequences are SGHRS and YFSETQ. CDR3 sequence reads: CASSAPPTDTQYF. The CDR3 DNA sequence: TGCGCCAGCAGCGCGCCCCCGACAGATACGCAGTATTTT.

This chain connects TRBV5-5 to TRBJ2-7, with D possibly TRBD1 on 5 matching bases. V dropped 0 bases and J dropped 3 bases, with 7 bases sitting between them. This CDR3 contains 13 residues. From germline, CDR1 is SGHKS and CDR2 YYEKEE (reference sequence). The CDR3 sequence is CASSLVGDYEQYF. For the CDR3, the DNA is TGTGCCAGCAGCTTGGTAGGGGACTACGAGCAGTACTTC.

This clone has a single count. The chain has TRBV28 and TRBJ1-1; D unresolved. The V and J ends lost 6 bases and 7 bases respectively, with 15 bases between them. The CDR3 extends over 13 amino acids. Germline V gene data show CDR1 as MDHEN and CDR2 as SYDVKM. The DNA for the CDR3 is TGTGCCAGCAGATTTTCAGCTGGGAGTGAAGCTTTCTTT. It specifies CASRFSAGSEAFF. The whole variable domain, remainder taken from reference TRBV28 and TRBJ1-1, is DVKVTQSSRYLVKRTGEKVFLECVQDMDHENMFWYRQDPGLGLRLIYFSYDVKMKEKGDIPEGYSVSREKKERFSLILESASTNQTSMYLCASRFSAGSEAFFGQGTRLTVV.

The chain links TRBV6-4 to TRBJ1-1, with TRBD1 matching 7 bases. This CDR3 spans 14 amino acids. Unmatched junction bases numbered 4, after V lost 6 bases and J lost 0 bases. Per germline, CDR1 MRHNA and CDR2 SNTAGT. CDR3 region: CASRGTDLNTEAFF. CDR3 sequence (DNA): TGTGCCAGCAGGGGGACAGATTTGAACACTGAAGCTTTCTTT.

This rearrangement joins TRBV5-1 to TRBJ2-7; D is possibly TRBD1 (6 bases). This CDR3 is 14 amino acids long. Between the trimmed V and J ends, which lost 5 bases and 1 base, there was a span of 13 bases. Germline CDR1 is SGHRS and CDR2 is YFSETQ. This CDR3 reads CASRAQGSSYEQYF. The CDR3 DNA reads TGCGCCAGCAGGGCCCAGGGGAGTTCCTACGAGCAGTACTTC. Based on the CDR3 plus reference TRBV5-1 and TRBJ2-7, the full variable domain is KAGVTQTPRYLIKTRGQQVTLSCSPISGHRSVSWYQQTPGQGLQFLFEYFSETQRNKGNFPGRFSGRQFSNSRSEMNVSTLELGDSALYLCASRAQGSSYEQYFGPGTRLTVT.

The rearrangement uses TRBV7-8 and TRBJ1-5; D might be TRBD1 (5 bases). Trimming stripped 2 bases from V and 5 bases from J, with 19 bases between. The germline V gene has CDR1 SGHVS and CDR2 FQNEAQ. The CDR3 is 17 residues long. CDR3: CASSLKGPGVSHQPQHF. CDR3 sequence (DNA): TGTGCCAGCAGCTTAAAAGGCCCGGGGGTGTCACATCAGCCCCAGCATTTT.

This rearrangement joins TRBV4-3 to TRBJ2-7, with 12 nucleotides matching TRBD1. The length of the CDR3 is 16 residues. Germline values: CDR1 LGHNA, CDR2 YSLEER. V dropped 0 bases and J dropped 6; count of bases not matched to a gene: 6. The CDR3 is CASSQDLGQGAGEQYF. In DNA, the CDR3 is TGCGCCAGCAGCCAAGATCTGGGACAGGGGGCCGGCGAGCAGTACTTC.

The V gene is TRBV18, the J gene TRBJ1-2; D is uncertain. The CDR3 extends over 13 amino acids. Germline loops: CDR1 KGHSH, CDR2 LQKENI. The ends were cut back, 5 bases at V and 6 bases at J, with 13 bases in the middle. As DNA, the CDR3 is TGTGCCAGCTCAGCCGGGTTGGTGGATGGCTACACCTTC. This encodes CASSAGLVDGYTF.

The gene calls are TRBV9 and TRBJ2-1; a weak D match, TRBD1 (5 bases). The V gene's germline CDR1 is SGDLS and CDR2 YYNGEE. CDR3 length: 15 residues. V shed 0 bases and J shed 0 bases, with 7 bases lying between them. CDR3 in amino acids: CASSVEGDSYNEQFF. DNA for the CDR3: TGTGCCAGCAGCGTAGAAGGGGACTCCTACAATGAGCAGTTCTTC.

The chain joins TRBV28 to TRBJ2-1; D remains unclear. V lost 2 bases, J lost 2 bases, and 7 bases lay in between. The CDR3 covers 14 residues. Per the germline V gene, CDR1 is MDHEN and CDR2 is SYDVKM. The CDR3 DNA follows: TGTGCCAGCAGTTTAAGTGCAGCCTACAATGAGCAGTTCTTC. This translates into CASSLSAAYNEQFF.

The chain couples TRBV28 to TRBJ1-5, with D perhaps matching TRBD1 (6 bases). Deletions cut 5 bases from V and 1 base from J, with 6 bases between. The CDR3 has 13 amino acids. The germline V gene encodes CDR1 MDHEN and CDR2 SYDVKM. The CDR3: CASSGQSNQPQHF. CDR3 sequence (DNA): TGTGCCAGCAGTGGACAGAGCAATCAGCCCCAGCATTTT.

The chain combines TRBV7-8 with TRBJ1-5; a possible D gene is TRBD1 (5 bases). The CDR3 spans 16 residues. Germline CDR1 is SGHVS and CDR2 is FQNEAQ. The V gene lost 1 base and the J gene lost 1 base, with 11 bases spanning the gap. The CDR3 DNA is TGTGCCAGCAGCTTAGTGGGAGGGGCCAGCAATCAGCCCCAGCATTTT. Translation: CASSLVGGASNQPQHF.

The chain joins TRBV7-9 to TRBJ1-1; D is perhaps TRBD1 (5 bases). The CDR3 covers 15 residues. Germline V gene lookup returns CDR1 SEHNR and CDR2 FQNEAQ (reference sequence). The V end was cut by 5 bases, the J end by 0 bases, with 13 bases between. The CDR3 region has the DNA TGTGCCAGCAGCGCGTGGACACGCATGAACACTGAAGCTTTCTTT. Protein product: CASSAWTRMNTEAFF.

The chain is built from TRBV6-1 and TRBJ2-7; perhaps TRBD1 as D (6 bases). V was shortened by 1 base and J by 2 bases, with 12 bases between the two germline ends. Germline CDR1 is MNHNS and CDR2 is SASEGT. CDR3 length: 15 amino acids. CDR3 coding DNA: TGTGCCAGCAGTGAAGTGTGGACAGAAACCTACGAGCAGTACTTC. Residues: CASSEVWTETYEQYF.

In this sample, this clone turned up once. The rearrangement joins TRBV7-2 to TRBJ2-2; perhaps TRBD1 as D (8 bases). CDR3 length: 15 residues. Germline V lookup: CDR1 SGHTA, CDR2 FQGNSA. Trimming took off 5 bases at V and 6 bases at J, with 16 bases between the two ends. The CDR3 reads CASSQRDRLPGELFF. For the CDR3, the DNA is TGTGCCAGCAGCCAGCGGGACAGGCTTCCCGGGGAGCTGTTTTTT. The whole variable domain, filled in from reference TRBV7-2 and TRBJ2-2, reads GAGVSQSPSNKVTEKGKDVELRCDPISGHTALYWYRQSLGQGLEFLIYFQGNSAPDKSGLPSDRFSAERTGGSVSTLTIQRTQQEDSAVYLCASSQRDRLPGELFFGEGSRLTVL.

The CDR3 DNA sequence: TGTGCCAGCAGCGTCGGACAGGGGAACTATGGCTACACCTTC. Amino acids: CASSVGQGNYGYTF. The chain joins TRBV9 to TRBJ1-2; TRBD1 agrees at 9 bases. Germline CDR1 and CDR2: SGDLS and YYNGEE. V was pared by 2 bases and J by 2 bases, with 1 base of the junction left unmatched. The CDR3 has 14 residues.

The sample holds a few counts of this clone. The chain has TRBV5-4 and TRBJ1-2; D possibly corresponds to TRBD1 (5 bases). The CDR3 runs to 14 residues. Germline V gene sequence: CDR1 SGHNT, CDR2 YYREEE (reference sequence). Trimming pared 3 bases from V and 8 bases from J, leaving 17 bases between. CDR3 residues: CASSSAPGTPGYTF. The CDR3, as DNA: TGTGCCAGCAGCTCAGCACCCGGGACTCCCGGCTACACCTTC.

This chain joins TRBV7-9 and TRBJ2-7; 8 nucleotides match TRBD1. In germline, CDR1 is SEHNR, CDR2 FQNEAQ (reference sequence). The ends lost 4 bases at V and 6 bases at J; junction bases unmatched: 14. The CDR3 consists of 16 residues. In nucleotides, the CDR3 is TGTGCCAGCAGCTCAGGGGCGAACAGGGGGGTTCTCGAGCAGTACTTC. Protein product: CASSSGANRGVLEQYF. The full variable domain, with the rest looked up from reference TRBV7-9 and TRBJ2-7, is DTGVSQNPRHKITKRGQNVTFRCDPISEHNRLYWYRQTLGQGPEFLTYFQNEAQLEKSRLLSDRFSAERPKGSFSTLEIQRTEQGDSAMYLCASSSGANRGVLEQYFGPGTRLTVT.

The chain joins TRBV5-1 to TRBJ2-1; 8 bases map to TRBD2. CDR3 length: 17 amino acids. Germline V gene sequence: CDR1 SGHRS, CDR2 YFSETQ. V was pared by 1 base and J by 7 bases, with 13 bases of the junction left unmatched. CDR3 amino acids: CASSLQGSGGPRNEQFF. The CDR3 DNA follows: TGCGCCAGCAGCTTGCAGGGATCGGGGGGGCCGAGGAATGAGCAGTTCTTC. The full variable domain, with the rest looked up from reference TRBV5-1 and TRBJ2-1, is KAGVTQTPRYLIKTRGQQVTLSCSPISGHRSVSWYQQTPGQGLQFLFEYFSETQRNKGNFPGRFSGRQFSNSRSEMNVSTLELGDSALYLCASSLQGSGGPRNEQFFGPGTRLTVL.

The chain recombines TRBV4-2 with TRBJ2-7, with D perhaps matching TRBD1 (6 bases). Germline V gene lookup returns CDR1 LGHNA and CDR2 YNFKEQ. V lost 1 base to trimming and J lost 4 bases, with 8 bases between them. The CDR3 is made up of 13 amino acids. CDR3 loop: CASSQGQEYEQYF. The CDR3 DNA reads as TGTGCCAGCAGCCAAGGACAGGAGTACGAGCAGTACTTC.

This chain connects TRBV10-3 to TRBJ1-1; possibly TRBD1 for D (5 bases). The ends were cut back, 5 bases at V and 1 base at J, with 14 bases in the middle. CDR1 ENHRY and CDR2 SYGVKD come from the germline V gene. This CDR3 contains 15 residues. The CDR3 spells CAISSLSGGNTEAFF. The CDR3 nucleotides read TGTGCCATCAGTTCCTTGTCCGGGGGGAACACTGAAGCTTTCTTT.

The rearrangement links TRBV4-1 to TRBJ2-3; 7 bases align to TRBD2. After removal of 4 bases from V and 2 bases from J, the junction contained 15 bases not matched to a gene. Germline CDR1 is MGHRA and CDR2 is YSYEKL. The CDR3 length is 18 residues. The CDR3 reads CASSRAPGRARPTDTQYF. The CDR3, as DNA: TGCGCCAGCAGCCGAGCACCGGGGAGGGCCAGGCCCACAGATACGCAGTATTTT.

V usage is TRBV19 and J usage is TRBJ1-3, with 9 bases that match TRBD1. CDR3 length: 16 amino acids. V trimming: 6 bases; J trimming: 7 bases; junction bases outside the gene matches: 13. The germline V gene encodes CDR1 LNHDA and CDR2 SQIVND (reference sequence). The CDR3 here is CASRTGGTGRSNTIYF. CDR3 bases: TGTGCCAGTAGGACCGGAGGGACAGGGAGGAGTAACACCATATATTTT.

The V and J genes are TRBV9 and TRBJ2-3; D might be TRBD2 (6 bases). This CDR3 comprises 15 residues. Trimming left V 2 bases short and J 4 bases short, with 14 bases between. Germline-derived CDR1 and CDR2 are SGDLS and YYNGEE. This CDR3 reads CASSVEGREADTQYF. CDR3 bases: TGTGCCAGCAGCGTGGAGGGGCGAGAGGCAGATACGCAGTATTTT.

The table lists this clone with a count of one. The chain carries TRBV6-5 and TRBJ1-1; 7 nucleotides match TRBD1. The CDR3 consists of 14 residues. Germline assignment: CDR1 MNHEY and CDR2 SVGAGI. Trimming at V came to 2 bases and at J to 9 bases, leaving 9 bases not matched to a gene. The CDR3 coding sequence is TGTGCCAGCAGTTACGACAGGGCAGTACAACAAGCTTTCTTT. As protein: CASSYDRAVQQAFF.

The chain is built from TRBV10-3 and TRBJ2-6; 10 bases are a match to TRBD1. Germline lookup yields CDR1 ENHRY and CDR2 SYGVKD. The CDR3 spans 17 residues. With V trimmed by 6 bases and J by 0 bases, 5 bases remained unmatched. CDR3 amino acids: CAIRGQGSHSGANVLTF. CDR3 in DNA: TGTGCCATCAGGGGACAGGGGTCCCACTCTGGGGCCAACGTCCTGACTTTC.